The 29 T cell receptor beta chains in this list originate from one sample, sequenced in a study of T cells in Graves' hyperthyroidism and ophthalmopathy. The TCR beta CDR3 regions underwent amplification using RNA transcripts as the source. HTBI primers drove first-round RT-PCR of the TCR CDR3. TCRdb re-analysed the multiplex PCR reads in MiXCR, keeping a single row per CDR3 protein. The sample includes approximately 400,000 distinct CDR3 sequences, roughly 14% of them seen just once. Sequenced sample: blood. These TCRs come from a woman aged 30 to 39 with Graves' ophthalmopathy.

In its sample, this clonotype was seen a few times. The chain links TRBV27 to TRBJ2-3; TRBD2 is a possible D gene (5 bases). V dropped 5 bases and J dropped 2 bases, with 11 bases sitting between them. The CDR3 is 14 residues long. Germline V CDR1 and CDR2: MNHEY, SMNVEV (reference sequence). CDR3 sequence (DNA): TGTGCCAGCAGTGTCCGGGATTACACAGATACGCAGTATTTT. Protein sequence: CASSVRDYTDTQYF.

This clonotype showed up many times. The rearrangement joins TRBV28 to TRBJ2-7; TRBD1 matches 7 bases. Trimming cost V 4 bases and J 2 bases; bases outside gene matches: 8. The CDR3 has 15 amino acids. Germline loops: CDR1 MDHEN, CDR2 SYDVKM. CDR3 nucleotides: TGTGCCAGCAGTTACTTGACAGGGAAGCCCTACGAGCAGTACTTC. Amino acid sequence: CASSYLTGKPYEQYF.

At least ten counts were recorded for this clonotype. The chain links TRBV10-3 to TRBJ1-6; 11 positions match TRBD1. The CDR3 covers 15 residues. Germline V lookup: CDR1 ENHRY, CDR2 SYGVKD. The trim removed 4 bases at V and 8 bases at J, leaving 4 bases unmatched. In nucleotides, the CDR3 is TGTGCCATCAGTGCGCCGGGACAGGGGGATTCACCCCTCCACTTT. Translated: CAISAPGQGDSPLHF.

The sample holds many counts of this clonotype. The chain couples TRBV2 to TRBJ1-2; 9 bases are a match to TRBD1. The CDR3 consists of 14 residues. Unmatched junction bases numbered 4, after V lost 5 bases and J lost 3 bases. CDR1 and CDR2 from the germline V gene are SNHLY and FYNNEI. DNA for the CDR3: TGTGCCAGCAGTCTACAGGGGGCGGACTATGGCTACACCTTC. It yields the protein CASSLQGADYGYTF.

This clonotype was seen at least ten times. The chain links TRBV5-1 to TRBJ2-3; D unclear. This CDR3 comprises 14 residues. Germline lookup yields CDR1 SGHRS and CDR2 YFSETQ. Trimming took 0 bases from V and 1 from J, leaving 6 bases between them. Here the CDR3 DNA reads TGCGCCAGCAGCTTGGCCACGGGCACAGATACGCAGTATTTT. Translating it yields CASSLATGTDTQYF. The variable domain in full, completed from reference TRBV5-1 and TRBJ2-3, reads KAGVTQTPRYLIKTRGQQVTLSCSPISGHRSVSWYQQTPGQGLQFLFEYFSETQRNKGNFPGRFSGRQFSNSRSEMNVSTLELGDSALYLCASSLATGTDTQYFGPGTRLTVL.

CDR3 DNA sequence: TGTGCCAGCAAGGGGACTAGCGGGGCCGGAAAAGCGCAGTTCTTC. It yields the protein CASKGTSGAGKAQFF. The J gene is TRBJ2-1, the V gene TRBV2, with 13 nucleotides matching TRBD2. Germline CDR1 SNHLY, CDR2 FYNNEI. This CDR3 spans 15 amino acids. Germline trimming cut 7 bases from V and 12 bases from J; bases unmatched to any gene: 12.

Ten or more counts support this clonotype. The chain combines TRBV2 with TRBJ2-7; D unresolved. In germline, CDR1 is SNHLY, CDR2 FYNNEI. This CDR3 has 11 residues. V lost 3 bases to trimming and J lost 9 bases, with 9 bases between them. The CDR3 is CASSDPLGQYF. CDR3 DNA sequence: TGTGCCAGCAGTGATCCCCTCGGGCAGTACTTC.

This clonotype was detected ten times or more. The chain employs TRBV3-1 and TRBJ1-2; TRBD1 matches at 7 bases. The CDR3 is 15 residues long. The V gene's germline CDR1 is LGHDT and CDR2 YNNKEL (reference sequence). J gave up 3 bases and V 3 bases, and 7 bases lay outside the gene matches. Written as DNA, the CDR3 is TGTGCCAGCAGCCATCCCGGACAGGCCTACTATGGCTACACCTTC. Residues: CASSHPGQAYYGYTF.

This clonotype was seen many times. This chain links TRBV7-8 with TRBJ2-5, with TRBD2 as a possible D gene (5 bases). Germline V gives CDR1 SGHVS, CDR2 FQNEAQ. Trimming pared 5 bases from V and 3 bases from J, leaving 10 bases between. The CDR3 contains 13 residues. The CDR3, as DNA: TGTGCCAGCAGCCTGGACTGGAAAGAGACCCAGTACTTC. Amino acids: CASSLDWKETQYF.

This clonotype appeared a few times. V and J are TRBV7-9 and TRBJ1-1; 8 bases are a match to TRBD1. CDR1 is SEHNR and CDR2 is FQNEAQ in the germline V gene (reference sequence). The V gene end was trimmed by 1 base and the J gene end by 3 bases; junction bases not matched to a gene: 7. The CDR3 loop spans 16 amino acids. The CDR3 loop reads CASSLGPGGLDTEAFF. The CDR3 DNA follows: TGTGCCAGCAGCTTAGGACCAGGGGGCCTGGACACTGAAGCTTTCTTT. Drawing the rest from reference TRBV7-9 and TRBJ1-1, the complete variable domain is DTGVSQNPRHKITKRGQNVTFRCDPISEHNRLYWYRQTLGQGPEFLTYFQNEAQLEKSRLLSDRFSAERPKGSFSTLEIQRTEQGDSAMYLCASSLGPGGLDTEAFFGQGTRLTVV.

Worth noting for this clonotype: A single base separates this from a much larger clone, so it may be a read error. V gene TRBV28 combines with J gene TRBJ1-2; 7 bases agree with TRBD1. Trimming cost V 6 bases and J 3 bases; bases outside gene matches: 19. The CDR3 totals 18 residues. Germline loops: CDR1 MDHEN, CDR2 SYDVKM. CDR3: CASRATTVRQGKDYGYTF. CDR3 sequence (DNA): TGTGCCAGCAGAGCGACGACGGTCCGACAGGGAAAAGACTATGGCTACACCTTC.

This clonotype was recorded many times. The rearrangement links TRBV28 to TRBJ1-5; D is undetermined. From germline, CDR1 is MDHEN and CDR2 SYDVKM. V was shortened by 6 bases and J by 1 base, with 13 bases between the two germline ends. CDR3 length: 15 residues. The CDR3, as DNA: TGTGCCAGCAGCTACAGTGAATGGAGCAATCAGCCCCAGCATTTT. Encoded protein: CASSYSEWSNQPQHF.

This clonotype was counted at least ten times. CDR3 sequence: CASSTRQGGLPTEAFF. The CDR3 bases are TGTGCCAGCAGCACCCGACAGGGGGGTTTGCCCACTGAAGCTTTCTTT. This chain uses TRBV7-2 with TRBJ1-1; 9 bases agree with TRBD1. Germline values: CDR1 SGHTA, CDR2 FQGNSA. The CDR3 has 16 residues. With V trimmed by 5 bases and J by 4 bases, 11 bases remained unmatched.

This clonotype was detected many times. CDR3 amino acids: CATYSGGSYEQYF. Written as DNA, the CDR3 is TGTGCCACCTATAGCGGGGGGTCCTACGAGCAGTACTTC. The chain joins TRBV28 to TRBJ2-7, with TRBD2 matching over 10 bases. Trimming took 10 bases from V and 1 from J; bases not matched to a gene: 4. This CDR3 contains 13 residues. Germline loops: CDR1 MDHEN, CDR2 SYDVKM. The entire variable domain, with the rest obtained from reference TRBV28 and TRBJ2-7, is as follows: DVKVTQSSRYLVKRTGEKVFLECVQDMDHENMFWYRQDPGLGLRLIYFSYDVKMKEKGDIPEGYSVSREKKERFSLILESASTNQTSMYLCATYSGGSYEQYFGPGTRLTVT.

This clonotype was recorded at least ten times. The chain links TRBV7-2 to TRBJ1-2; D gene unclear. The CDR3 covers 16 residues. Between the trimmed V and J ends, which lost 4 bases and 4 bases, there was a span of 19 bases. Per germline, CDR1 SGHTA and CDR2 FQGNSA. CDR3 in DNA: TGTGCCAGCAGCTCTAGGATCGTCACTACTTTCTATGGCTACACCTTC. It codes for CASSSRIVTTFYGYTF.

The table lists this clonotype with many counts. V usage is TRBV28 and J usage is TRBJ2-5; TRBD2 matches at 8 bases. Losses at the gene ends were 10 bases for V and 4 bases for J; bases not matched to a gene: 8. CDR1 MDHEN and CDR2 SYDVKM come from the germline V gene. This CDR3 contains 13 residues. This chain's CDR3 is CATIMSGGETQYF. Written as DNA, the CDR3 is TGTGCCACCATCATGAGCGGGGGAGAGACCCAGTACTTC.

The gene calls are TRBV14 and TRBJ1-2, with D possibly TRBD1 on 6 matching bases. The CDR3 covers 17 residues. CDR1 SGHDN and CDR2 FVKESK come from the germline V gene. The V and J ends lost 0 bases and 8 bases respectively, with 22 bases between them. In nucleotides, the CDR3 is TGTGCCAGCAGCCAAGATTATTACAGGGACCCTCCCGACGGCTACACCTTC. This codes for CASSQDYYRDPPDGYTF.

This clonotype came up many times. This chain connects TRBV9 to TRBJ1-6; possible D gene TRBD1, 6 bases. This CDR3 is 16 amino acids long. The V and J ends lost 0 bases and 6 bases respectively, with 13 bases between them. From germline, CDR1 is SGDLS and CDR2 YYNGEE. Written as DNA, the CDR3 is TGTGCCAGCAGCGTAGACGGGGGCAGGCGTAATTCACCCCTCCACTTT. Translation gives CASSVDGGRRNSPLHF.

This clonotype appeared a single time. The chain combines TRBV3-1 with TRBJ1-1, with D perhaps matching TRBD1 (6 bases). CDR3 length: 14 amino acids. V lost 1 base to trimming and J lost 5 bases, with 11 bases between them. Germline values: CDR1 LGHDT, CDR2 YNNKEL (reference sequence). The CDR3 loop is CASSQAQGRTEAFF. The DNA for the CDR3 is TGTGCCAGCAGCCAAGCCCAGGGGAGGACTGAAGCTTTCTTT.

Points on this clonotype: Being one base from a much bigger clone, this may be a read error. As DNA, the CDR3 is TGTGCCAGCAGCCAGACAGGACAAATAACAGCTCTCTTT. It yields the protein CASSQTGQITALF. This chain uses TRBV28 with TRBJ1-1; D may be TRBD1 (6 bases). Germline V gene lookup returns CDR1 MDHEN and CDR2 SYDVKM. The CDR3 runs to 13 residues.

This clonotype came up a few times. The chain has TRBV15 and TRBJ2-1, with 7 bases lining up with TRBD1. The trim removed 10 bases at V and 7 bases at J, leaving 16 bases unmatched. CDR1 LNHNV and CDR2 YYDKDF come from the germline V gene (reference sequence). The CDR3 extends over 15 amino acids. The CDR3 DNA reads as TGTGCCATCTCCAATGACAGGGTTATTCGGAATGAGCAGTTCTTC. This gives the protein CAISNDRVIRNEQFF. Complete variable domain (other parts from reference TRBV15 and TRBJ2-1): DAMVIQNPRYQVTQFGKPVTLSCSQTLNHNVMYWYQQKSSQAPKLLFHYYDKDFNNEADTPDNFQSRRPNTSFCFLDIRSPGLGDTAMYLCAISNDRVIRNEQFFGPGTRLTVL.

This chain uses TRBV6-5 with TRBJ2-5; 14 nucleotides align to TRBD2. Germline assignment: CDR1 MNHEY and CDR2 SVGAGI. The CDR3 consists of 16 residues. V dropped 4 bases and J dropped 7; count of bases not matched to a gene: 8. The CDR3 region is CASSCSSGTSGGTQYF. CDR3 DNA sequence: TGTGCCAGCAGTTGCTCCTCGGGGACTAGCGGGGGGACCCAGTACTTC.

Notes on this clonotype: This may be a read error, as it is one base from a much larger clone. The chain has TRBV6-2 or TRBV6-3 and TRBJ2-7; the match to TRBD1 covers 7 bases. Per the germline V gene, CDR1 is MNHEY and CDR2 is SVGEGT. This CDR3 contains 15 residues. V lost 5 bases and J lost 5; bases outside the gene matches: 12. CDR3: CASSATRRQGNEQYF. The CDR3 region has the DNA TGTGCCAGCAGTGCGACCCGTCGACAGGGCAACGAGCAGTACTTC.

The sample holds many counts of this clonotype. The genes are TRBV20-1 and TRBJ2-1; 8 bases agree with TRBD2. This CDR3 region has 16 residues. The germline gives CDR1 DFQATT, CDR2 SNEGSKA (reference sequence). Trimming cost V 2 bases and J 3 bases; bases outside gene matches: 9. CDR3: CSARNMRLAGYNEQFF. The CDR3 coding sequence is TGCAGTGCTAGAAATATGAGGCTAGCGGGCTACAATGAGCAGTTCTTC.

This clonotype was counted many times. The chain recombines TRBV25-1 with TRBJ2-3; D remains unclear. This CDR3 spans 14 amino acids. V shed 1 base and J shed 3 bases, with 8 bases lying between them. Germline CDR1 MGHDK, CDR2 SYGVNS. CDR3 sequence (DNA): TGTGCCAGCAGTGAATGGCCCCAAACAGATACGCAGTATTTT. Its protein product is CASSEWPQTDTQYF.

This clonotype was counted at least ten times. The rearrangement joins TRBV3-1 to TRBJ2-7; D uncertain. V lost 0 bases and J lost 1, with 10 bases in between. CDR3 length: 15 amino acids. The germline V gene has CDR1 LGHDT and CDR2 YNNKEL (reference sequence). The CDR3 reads CASSQDMARSYEQYF. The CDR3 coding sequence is TGTGCCAGCAGCCAAGATATGGCCCGTTCCTACGAGCAGTACTTC.

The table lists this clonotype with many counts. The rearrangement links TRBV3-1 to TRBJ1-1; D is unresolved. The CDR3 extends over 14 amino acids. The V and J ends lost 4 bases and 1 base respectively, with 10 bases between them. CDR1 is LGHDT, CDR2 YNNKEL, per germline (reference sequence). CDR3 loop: CASSPNPTNTEAFF. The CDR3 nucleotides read TGTGCCAGCAGCCCCAACCCCACGAACACTGAAGCTTTCTTT.

This CDR3 is CASSQYPQTGTLFF. CDR3 coding DNA: TGTGCCAGCAGCCAATACCCTCAGACAGGGACTTTGTTTTTT. V usage is TRBV28 and J usage is TRBJ1-4; 7 positions agree with TRBD1. Trimming removed 6 bases from V and 15 bases from J; junction bases left unmatched: 16. The germline gives CDR1 MDHEN, CDR2 SYDVKM. The CDR3 covers 14 residues.

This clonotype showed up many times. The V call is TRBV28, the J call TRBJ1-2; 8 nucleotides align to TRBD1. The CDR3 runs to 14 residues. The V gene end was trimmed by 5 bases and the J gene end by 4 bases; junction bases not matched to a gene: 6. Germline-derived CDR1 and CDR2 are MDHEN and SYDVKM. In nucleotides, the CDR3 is TGTGCCAGCAGTCAGGACAGGGCCTTCTATGGCTACACCTTC. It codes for CASSQDRAFYGYTF.